This note documents a single T cell receptor beta chain sequence. Its specificity is not known. The sample is drawn from a study of human T cells and chemical hapten exposure. General study points: TCRs exceeding a frequency of 1 in 1000 stayed unchanged under DPC sensitization.

Specified time point: patch test 3, about 24 weeks after DPC sensitization. Treatment described: therapeutic diphenylcyclopropenone sensitization with weekly scalp DPC. TCRdb called the RACE reads again in MiXCR, with one record for every CDR3 protein. The data hold 70,000 or so distinct CDR3 sequences, with 11% observed a single time. Germline V lookup: CDR1 MDHEN, CDR2 SYDVKM. With 3 bases clipped from V and 3 bases from J, the junction kept 16 bases outside the gene matches. The CDR3 is 18 residues long. The material was whole blood, obtained in connection with sensitization to the hapten diphenylcyclopropenone (DPC). This TCR derives from a woman aged 45-65 years with alopecia areata. Some clones in this sample may be carry-over from other donors' samples. V is TRBV28 and J is TRBJ2-5, with 7 bases that match TRBD2. CDR3 sequence reads: CASSFHPGGGTEKETQYF. CDR3 bases: TGTGCCAGCAGTTTCCACCCTGGGGGGGGGACGGAAAAAGAGACCCAGTACTTC.